This T cell receptor (beta chain) was sequenced for a study of graft-versus-host responses after intestinal transplantation. Study information: Grafts that recipients had were multivisceral, liver-intestinal, or isolated intestinal transplants. All recipients got anti-thymocyte globulin induction, then tacrolimus and steroids for about 3 years.

Graft samples were processed, releasing intraepithelial and lamina propria lymphocytes. The study's findings and limits: There was an association between peak levels of circulating GvH clones and early post-transplant HvG declines. GvH clones were identified in recipient marrow, with some first appearing in ileum or blood.

Profiling relied on immunoSEQ multiplex PCR, and the TCRdb table lists in-frame clones only, not all of them. The sample yields about 15,000 clones, roughly 81% seen once. Concerning this clone: Its antigen is not known.

Specimen: ileum tissue, collected 14 days after transplant. The source is a human patient who received an intestinal transplant, so some T cells may come from the graft donor.

CDR3 in amino acids: CASSLPKGSYQETQYF. CDR3 nucleotides: TGTGCCAGCAGCCTCCCGAAGGGCAGTTACCAAGAGACCCAGTACTTC. The chain uses TRBV7-2 and TRBJ2-5; D not resolved. Trimming cost V 5 bases and J 0 bases, with 16 bases left between them. The CDR3 runs 16 residues. Germline V CDR1 and CDR2: SGHTA, FQGNSA.